This T cell receptor (beta chain) was profiled in a study of T cells in Graves' hyperthyroidism and ophthalmopathy. This CDR3 spans 13 amino acids. Germline CDR1 reads MNHEY; CDR2 reads SMNVEV (reference sequence). Trimming at V came to 3 bases and at J to 6 bases, leaving 0 bases not matched to a gene. The sample of blood was obtained at first hyperthyroidism diagnosis (before any ophthalmopathy symptoms). The investigators amplified TCR beta CDR3 regions from RNA transcripts. Using the HTBI primer set, a first-round RT-PCR was run on the TCR CDR3. TCRdb itself ran the multiplex PCR reads through MiXCR, one entry per CDR3 protein. The sample yields approximately 370,000 distinct CDR3 sequences, 17% seen once. This clonotype occurred many times.

The chain is built from TRBV27 and TRBJ1-5; the match to TRBD1 covers 9 bases. Sequenced input: blood. This receptor was obtained from a woman aged 30 to 39 with Graves' hyperthyroidism that later progressed to Graves' ophthalmopathy. The CDR3 DNA sequence: TGTGCCAGCAGTTTGACAGGGGGTCAGCCCCAGCATTTT. Protein product: CASSLTGGQPQHF.